A single sample is the source of the 7 T cell receptor beta chains below, sequenced in a study of T cell clonality in common variable immunodeficiency. Clones were read by immunoSEQ multiplex PCR, and TCRdb kept only the in-frame ones, dropping some. This sample carries approximately 57,000 clones, none of them present only once. The sequenced material came from peripheral blood mononuclear cells. The receptors originated from a person aged 18 to 69 in good health.

In this sample, this clone turned up many times. The read finishes 3 residues shy of the CDR3 end, and the germline J gene is used to complete it. V gene TRBV5-4 combines with J gene TRBJ2-3, with TRBD2 as a possible D gene (5 bases). Germline assignment: CDR1 SGHNT and CDR2 YYREEE (reference sequence). The CDR3 length is 14 residues. The V and J ends lost 4 bases and 2 bases respectively, with 11 bases between them. The CDR3 loop reads CASSPRTHTDTQYF. Incomplete CDR3 DNA: TGTGCCAGCAGCCCGCGGACTCACACAGATACG.

Remarks on this clone: The read is 3 residues too short to cover the CDR3 end, so that end is filled in from the germline J gene. The chain employs TRBV30 and TRBJ1-1; D is undetermined. The CDR3 runs 12 residues. The germline gives CDR1 GTSNPN, CDR2 SVGIG (reference sequence). This CDR3 is CAWKLAGETAFF. Incomplete CDR3 DNA: TGTGCCTGGAAACTAGCGGGAGAGACC.

This clone was recorded many times. Read coverage stops 3 residues before the CDR3 terminus; the germline J gene supplies the remainder. The V call is TRBV20-1, the J call TRBJ2-5, with a tentative D call TRBD1 (6 bases). The CDR3 length is 14 residues. Trimming removed 5 bases from V and 3 bases from J, with 16 bases in between. CDR1 is DFQATT and CDR2 is SNEGSKA in the germline V gene (reference sequence). The sequenced CDR3 bases are TGCAGTGCTCGCAGGGGTGGGCTCGAAGAGACC. Amino acids: CSARRGGLEET. Given in full, the CDR3 is CSARRGGLEETQYF.

Many counts were recorded for this clone. Read sequence stops 3 residues before the CDR3 end, and the germline J gene provides the missing end. The chain uses TRBV7-2 and TRBJ2-7; 7 bases align to TRBD1. J gave up 3 bases and V 10 bases, and 6 bases lay outside the gene matches. Germline CDR1 is SGHTA and CDR2 is FQGNSA. This CDR3 spans 12 amino acids. The DNA read from the CDR3 is TGTGCCACTTCAGGGGGTGTCTACGAG. Translating gives CATSGGVYE. The full CDR3 protein is CATSGGVYEQYF.

This clone was found many times. The DNA ends 3 residues before the CDR3 does, and the rest of the CDR3 is filled in from the germline J gene. The gene calls are TRBV7-9 and TRBJ2-2; D unclear. CDR1 is SEHNR, CDR2 FQNEAQ, per germline (reference sequence). This CDR3 is built from 10 residues. The V and J ends lost 4 bases and 8 bases respectively, with 2 bases between them. CDR3 bases read: TGTGCCAGCAGCTCTGGGGAG. This encodes CASSSGE. From start to end, the CDR3 is CASSSGELFF.

This clone came up many times. The read gets to within 3 residues of the CDR3 end, and the germline J gene fills in the rest. This sequence joins TRBV6-2 or TRBV6-3 and TRBJ2-1; D is possibly TRBD2 (6 bases). V lost 4 bases, J lost 5 bases, and 15 bases lay in between. Germline CDR1 and CDR2: MNHEY and SVGEGT. This CDR3 is 15 amino acids long. Partial CDR3 DNA: TGTGCCAGCAGTTTGACGGACTACCAGGACAATGAG. Translated: CASSLTDYQDNE. The complete CDR3 protein is CASSLTDYQDNEQFF.

At least ten counts were recorded for this clone. Sequencing ends 3 residues short of the CDR3 end; the germline J gene provides the rest. V and J are TRBV10-3 and TRBJ2-7; a weak D match, TRBD2 (6 bases). Trimming shortened V by 4 bases and J by 1 base, and 14 bases separated the two germline ends. The CDR3 totals 15 residues. CDR1 is ENHRY, CDR2 SYGVKD, per germline. The part of the CDR3 DNA that was read is TGTGCCATCAGTGCCGAGCGGGTCACGTCCTACGAG. The encoded protein is CAISAERVTSYE. The full CDR3 is CAISAERVTSYEQYF.